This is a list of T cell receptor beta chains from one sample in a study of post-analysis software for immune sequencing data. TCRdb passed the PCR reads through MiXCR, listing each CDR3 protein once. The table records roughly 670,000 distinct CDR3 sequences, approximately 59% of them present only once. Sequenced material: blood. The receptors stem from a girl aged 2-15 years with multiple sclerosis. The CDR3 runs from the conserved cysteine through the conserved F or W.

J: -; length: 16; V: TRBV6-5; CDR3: CASSYSDGEGFYEQYF
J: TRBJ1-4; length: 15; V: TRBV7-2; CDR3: CASSLVGQIDEKLFF
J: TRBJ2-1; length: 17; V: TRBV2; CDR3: CASRPRTSGGTYNEQFF
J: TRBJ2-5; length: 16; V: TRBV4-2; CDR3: CASSRSGGNNQETQYF
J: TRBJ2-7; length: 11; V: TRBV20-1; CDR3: CSAREWGNQYF
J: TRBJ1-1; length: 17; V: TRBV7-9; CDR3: CASSLPGSGKISPEAFF
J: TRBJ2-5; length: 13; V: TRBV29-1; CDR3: CSVVTGGAETQYF
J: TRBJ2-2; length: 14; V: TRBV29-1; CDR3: CSAGTGWNTGELFF
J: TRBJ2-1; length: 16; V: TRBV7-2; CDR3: CASSSRWASGKSEQFF
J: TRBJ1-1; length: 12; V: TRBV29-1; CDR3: CSVDSMNTEAFF
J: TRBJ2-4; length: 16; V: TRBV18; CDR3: CASSPPFQGLKNIQYF
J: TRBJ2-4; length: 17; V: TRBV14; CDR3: CASSVVQGGRGKNIQYF
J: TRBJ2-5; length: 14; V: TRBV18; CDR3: CASSRTGEQETQYF
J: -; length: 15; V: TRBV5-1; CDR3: CASSLLPSIADIQYF
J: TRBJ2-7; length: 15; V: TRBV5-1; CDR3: CASSPDRGTSYEQYF
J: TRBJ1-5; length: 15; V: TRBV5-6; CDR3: CASSGGTGDNQPQHF
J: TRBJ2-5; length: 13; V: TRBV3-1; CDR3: CASSHDNQETQYF
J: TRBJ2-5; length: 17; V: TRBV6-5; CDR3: CASSLVAEGGSQETQYF
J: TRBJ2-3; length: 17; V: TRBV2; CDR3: CASSEAETGGGTDTQYF
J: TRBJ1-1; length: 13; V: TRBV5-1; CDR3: CASNPGMNTEAFF
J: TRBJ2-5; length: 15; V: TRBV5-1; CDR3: CASSLTTDNQETQYF
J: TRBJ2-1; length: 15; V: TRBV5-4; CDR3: CASSIEMTGPGGKFF
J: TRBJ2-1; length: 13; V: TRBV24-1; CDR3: CATKKWNDNEQFF
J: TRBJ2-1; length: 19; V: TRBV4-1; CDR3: CASSHEGPGLAGALNEQFF
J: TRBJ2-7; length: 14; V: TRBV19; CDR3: CASSTGQGGYEQYF
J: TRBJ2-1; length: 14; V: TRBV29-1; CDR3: CSVETSGTYNEQFF
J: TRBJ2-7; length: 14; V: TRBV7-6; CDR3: CASSLAGWSYEQYF
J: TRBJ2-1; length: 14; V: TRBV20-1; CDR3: CSARIGWGANEQFF